This T cell receptor beta chain was obtained from a study of spatial heterogeneity in lung cancer (dated by TCRdb to about 2019). With regard to the full study: Beta-chain transcripts were consistently detected in greater numbers than alpha-chain transcripts, which likely reflects a higher abundance of beta-chain transcripts. TCR repertoire features were related to nonsynonymous mutation counts determined by whole-exome sequencing of tumor tissue. In non-small cell lung cancer, the study quantitatively compared TCR alpha and beta repertoires across several tumor regions, matched nontumor lung, and blood. In the raw uncorrected reads, each unique combination of TCR and UMI appeared more than ten times on average. Both alpha and beta chains were TCR-sequenced in samples taken at surgery, namely 220 tumor regions, 62 to 65 matched nontumor lung samples and roughly 56 PBMC samples.

The protocol used for the library was 5' RACE. The sequencing machine was a NextSeq 500. To allow correction of PCR and sequencing errors, the TCR library protocol tagged every TCR cDNA molecule with a unique molecular identifier. On the authors' methods: TCR identification, UMI-based error correction and CDR3 extraction were all carried out with Decombinator tools. Expanded TCRs were defined as those above a frequency of 2 per 1,000, corresponding to the top 1% of the tumor frequency distribution. Renyi diversity was calculated using the R vegan package after each repertoire was subsampled 100 times to 5,000 TCRs. To build CDR3 similarity networks, amino acid triplet string-kernel similarity was used, and CDR3s were connected when their pairwise similarity was above 0.82. TCRdb itself trimmed the public reads at Q25 with fastp, ran MiXCR and retained productive beta chains. Records with the same CDR3 protein are collapsed into one entry carrying the most frequent genes and DNA. The authors' filters were not applied to this entry. In this sample the table shows 95,000 or so distinct CDR3 sequences, over 8.5% of which occur a single time. The leading ten clones occupy 6.9% of the sample.

Overall results and qualifications from the work: Additional single-cell paired TCR alpha and beta sequencing was considered necessary to confirm, at a functional level, the hypothesis that regional TCRs recognize regional mutations. Ubiquitous expanded tumor TCRs showed up in blood more often at tumor resection than at routine follow-up.

Taken with the paper, the label for time point translates to: sample taken at primary tumor resection. For TCR sequencing, whole RNA was extracted from tumor and nontumor lung tissue, or from cryopreserved PBMC samples, and no cell sorting was done. The donors were 60 to 80 patients from the lung TRACERx cohort who had early-stage, untreated non-small cell lung cancer. Only patients for whom sufficient RNA was available from at least two tumor regions were selected for TCR sequencing. As regards this clonotype: Its cognate antigen has yet to be identified. No base quality values were provided; no much bigger clone lies one nucleotide off.

The junction shows trimming of 8 bases on V and 7 bases on J, and the gene matches do not reach 6 bases of it. In the germline V gene, CDR1 corresponds to MDHEN and CDR2 to SYDVKM. From the cysteine up to the phenylalanine, the CDR3 has a length of 13 residues. Only the CDR3 region is kept as DNA, spanning 39 bases read in frame from base 1. The receptor chain draws on TRBV28 and TRBJ2-4; TRBD1 aligns with 9 central bases. The source material was PBMCs, sampled at surgery. The sequence was collected from a male donor with early-stage non-small cell lung cancer. The encoded CDR3 is CASLDRGRNIQYF. The nucleotide sequence reads as follows: TGTGCCAGCCTAGACAGGGGGAGGAACATTCAGTACTTC.